This T cell receptor (beta chain) was obtained from a study of metastatic and nonmetastatic thyroid tumors. Points from the study as a whole: In both blood and tumor samples, TCR beta diversity was reported significantly higher for malignant than benign nodules.

The CDR3 loop spans 18 amino acids. V gave up 3 bases and J gave up 0 bases; unmatched junction bases: 5. The table lists this clone with many counts. The antigen is not known. Nobody among the patients had been given any treatment before thyroid surgery. In the source study's methods: Differences in CDR3 between clinicopathological groups were drawn on to build a classifier intended to discriminate distant-metastatic papillary thyroid cancer patients. TCRdb re-called the PCR reads through MiXCR. For this entry, the V and J calls and clone size follow TCRdb and not the study's own pipeline. The profile covers around 30,000 clones, with 13% appearing a single time and over 4% taken by the ten largest.

The TCR was taken from a female donor with papillary thyroid cancer or a benign thyroid nodule (not recorded which). Some clones in this sample may be carry-over from other donors' samples. The sample was blood. The rearrangement joins TRBV12-3 or TRBV12-4 to TRBJ2-6; 10 nucleotides agree with TRBD2. CDR3 sequence (DNA): TGTGCCAGCAGTTTCTCGGCTAGCGGGAGCTCTGGGGCCAACGTCCTGACTTTC. It is translated as CASSFSASGSSGANVLTF.